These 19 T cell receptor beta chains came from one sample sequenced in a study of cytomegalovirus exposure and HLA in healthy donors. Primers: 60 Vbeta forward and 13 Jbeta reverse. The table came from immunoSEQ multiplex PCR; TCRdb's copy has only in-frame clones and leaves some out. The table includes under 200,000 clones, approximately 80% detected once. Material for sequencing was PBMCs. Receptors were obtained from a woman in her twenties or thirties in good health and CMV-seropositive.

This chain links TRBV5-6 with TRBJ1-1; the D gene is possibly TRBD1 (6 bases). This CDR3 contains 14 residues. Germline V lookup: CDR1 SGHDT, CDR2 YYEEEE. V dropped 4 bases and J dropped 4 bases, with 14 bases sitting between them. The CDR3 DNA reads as TGTGCCAGCAGCCCCCGGGACACGGGCACTGAAGCTTTCTTT. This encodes CASSPRDTGTEAFF.

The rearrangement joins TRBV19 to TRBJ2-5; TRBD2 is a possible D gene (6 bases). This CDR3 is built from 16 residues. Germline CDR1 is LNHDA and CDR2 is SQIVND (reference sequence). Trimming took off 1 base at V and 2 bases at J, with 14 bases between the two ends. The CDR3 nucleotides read TGTGCCAGTAGTATAGGCTCCTGGGGAGGTCAAGAGACCCAGTACTTC. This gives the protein CASSIGSWGGQETQYF.

The CDR3 loop reads CASSPRTSGGYEQYF. The CDR3 nucleotides read TGTGCCAGCAGCCCGCGGACTAGCGGGGGATACGAGCAGTACTTC. The chain uses TRBV7-9 and TRBJ2-7, with 13 bases matching TRBD2. Losses at the gene ends were 5 bases for V and 4 bases for J; bases not matched to a gene: 5. The CDR3 consists of 15 residues. Germline V gene lookup returns CDR1 SEHNR and CDR2 FQNEAQ (reference sequence).

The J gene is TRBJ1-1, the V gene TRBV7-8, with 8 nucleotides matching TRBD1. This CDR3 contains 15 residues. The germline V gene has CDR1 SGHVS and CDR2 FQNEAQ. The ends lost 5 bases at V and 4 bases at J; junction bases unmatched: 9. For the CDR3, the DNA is TGTGCCAGCAGCGCCGGACAGGGACGGGCCACTGAAGCTTTCTTT. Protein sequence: CASSAGQGRATEAFF.

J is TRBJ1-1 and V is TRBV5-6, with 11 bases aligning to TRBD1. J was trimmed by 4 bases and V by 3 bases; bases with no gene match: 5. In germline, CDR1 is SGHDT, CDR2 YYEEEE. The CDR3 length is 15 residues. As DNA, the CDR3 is TGTGCCAGCAGCTCGGAGGGACAGGGGGGCACTGAAGCTTTCTTT. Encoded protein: CASSSEGQGGTEAFF.

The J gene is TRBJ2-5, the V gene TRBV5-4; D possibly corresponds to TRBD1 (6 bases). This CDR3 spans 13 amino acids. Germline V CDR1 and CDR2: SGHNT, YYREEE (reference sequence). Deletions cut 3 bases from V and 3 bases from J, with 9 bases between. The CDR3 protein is CASSSWTEETQYF. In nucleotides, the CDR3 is TGTGCCAGCAGCTCCTGGACAGAAGAGACCCAGTACTTC.

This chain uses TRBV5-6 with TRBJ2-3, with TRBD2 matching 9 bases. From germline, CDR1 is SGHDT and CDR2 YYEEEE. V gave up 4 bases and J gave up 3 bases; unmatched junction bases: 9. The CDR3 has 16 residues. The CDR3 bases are TGTGCCAGCAGCCCGTTGGCGGGAGGGGGGACAGATACGCAGTATTTT. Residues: CASSPLAGGGTDTQYF. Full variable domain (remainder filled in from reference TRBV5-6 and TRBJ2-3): DAGVTQSPTHLIKTRGQQVTLRCSPKSGHDTVSWYQQALGQGPQFIFQYYEEEERQRGNFPDRFSGHQFPNYSSELNVNALLLGDSALYLCASSPLAGGGTDTQYFGPGTRLTVL.

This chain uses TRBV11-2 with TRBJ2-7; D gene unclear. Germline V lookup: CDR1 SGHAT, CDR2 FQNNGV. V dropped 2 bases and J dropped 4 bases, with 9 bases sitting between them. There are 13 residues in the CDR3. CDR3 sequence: CASSLTADYEQYF. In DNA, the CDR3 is TGTGCCAGCAGCTTAACAGCCGATTACGAGCAGTACTTC. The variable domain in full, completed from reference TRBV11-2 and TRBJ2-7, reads EAGVAQSPRYKIIEKRQSVAFWCNPISGHATLYWYQQILGQGPKLLIQFQNNGVVDDSQLPKDRFSAERLKGVDSTLKIQPAKLEDSAVYLCASSLTADYEQYFGPGTRLTVT.

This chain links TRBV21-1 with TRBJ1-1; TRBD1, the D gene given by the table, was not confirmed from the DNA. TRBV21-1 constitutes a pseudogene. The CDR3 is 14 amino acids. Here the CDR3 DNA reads TGTGCCAGCAGCCCAGGGACAGCGAACACTGAAGCTTTCTTT. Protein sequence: CASSPGTANTEAFF.

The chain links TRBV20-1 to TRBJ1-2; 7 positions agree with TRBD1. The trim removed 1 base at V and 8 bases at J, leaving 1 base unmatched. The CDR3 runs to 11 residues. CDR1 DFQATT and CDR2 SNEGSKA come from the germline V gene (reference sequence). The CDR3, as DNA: TGCAGTGCTAGAGGACAGGGAGGCTACACCTTC. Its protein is CSARGQGGYTF.

The chain's CDR3 is CASSLGDTKAFF. The CDR3 coding sequence is TGTGCCAGTAGTTTGGGGGACACCAAAGCTTTCTTT. The genes are TRBV19 and TRBJ1-1; weak D call: TRBD1 (6 bases). V was cut by 5 bases and J by 9 bases, with 13 bases left in between. There are 12 residues in the CDR3. Germline-derived CDR1 and CDR2 are LNHDA and SQIVND (reference sequence).

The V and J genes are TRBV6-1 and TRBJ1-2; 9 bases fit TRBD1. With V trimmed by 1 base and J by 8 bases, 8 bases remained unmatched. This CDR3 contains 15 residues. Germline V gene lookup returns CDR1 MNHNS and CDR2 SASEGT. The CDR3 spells CASSEVGQGQEGYTF. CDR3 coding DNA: TGTGCCAGCAGTGAAGTGGGACAGGGCCAGGAGGGCTACACCTTC.

The CDR3, as DNA: TGTGCCAGCAGCGTCGGGACAGCCTATAATTCACCCCTCCACTTT. Its translation: CASSVGTAYNSPLHF. The gene calls are TRBV14 and TRBJ1-6, with 7 bases that match TRBD1. Losses at the gene ends were 5 bases for V and 2 bases for J; bases not matched to a gene: 3. Germline loops: CDR1 SGHDN, CDR2 FVKESK. The CDR3 has 15 amino acids.

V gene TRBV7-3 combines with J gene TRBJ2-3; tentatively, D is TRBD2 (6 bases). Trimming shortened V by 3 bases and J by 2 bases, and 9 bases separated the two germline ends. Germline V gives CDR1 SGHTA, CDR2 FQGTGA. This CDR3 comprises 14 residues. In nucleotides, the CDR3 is TGTGCCAGCAGCTTCCGGGACTCCACAGATACGCAGTATTTT. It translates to CASSFRDSTDTQYF.

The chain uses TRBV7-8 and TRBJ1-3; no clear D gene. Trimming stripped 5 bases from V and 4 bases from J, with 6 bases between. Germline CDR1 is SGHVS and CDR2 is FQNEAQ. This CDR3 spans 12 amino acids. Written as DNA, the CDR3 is TGTGCCAGCAGCCTCCAGGGAAACACCATATATTTT. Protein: CASSLQGNTIYF.

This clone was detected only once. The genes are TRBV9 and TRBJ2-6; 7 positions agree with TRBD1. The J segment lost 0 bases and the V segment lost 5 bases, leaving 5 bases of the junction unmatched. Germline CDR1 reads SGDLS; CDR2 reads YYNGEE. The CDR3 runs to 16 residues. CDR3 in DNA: TGTGCCAGCAGTCCCGGGACAGCCTCTGGGGCCAACGTCCTGACTTTC. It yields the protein CASSPGTASGANVLTF.

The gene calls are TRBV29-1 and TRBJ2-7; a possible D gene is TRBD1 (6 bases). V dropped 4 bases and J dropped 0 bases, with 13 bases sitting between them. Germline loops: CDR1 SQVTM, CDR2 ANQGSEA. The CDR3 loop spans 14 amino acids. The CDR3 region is CSVVTGLSSYEQYF. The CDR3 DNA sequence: TGCAGCGTTGTAACAGGGTTAAGCTCCTACGAGCAGTACTTC.

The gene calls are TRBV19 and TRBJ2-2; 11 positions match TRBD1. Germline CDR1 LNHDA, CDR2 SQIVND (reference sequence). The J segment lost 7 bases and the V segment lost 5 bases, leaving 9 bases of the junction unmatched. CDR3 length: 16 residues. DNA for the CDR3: TGTGCCAGTAGTCCCACCGGGACAGGGGGAATCGGGGAGCTGTTTTTT. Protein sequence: CASSPTGTGGIGELFF.

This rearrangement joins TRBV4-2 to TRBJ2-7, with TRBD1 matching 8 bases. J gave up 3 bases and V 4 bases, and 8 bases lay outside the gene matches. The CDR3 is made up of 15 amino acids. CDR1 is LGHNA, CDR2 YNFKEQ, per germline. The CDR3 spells CASSLFWTGSYEQYF. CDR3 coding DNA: TGTGCCAGCAGCCTCTTCTGGACAGGGAGCTACGAGCAGTACTTC.